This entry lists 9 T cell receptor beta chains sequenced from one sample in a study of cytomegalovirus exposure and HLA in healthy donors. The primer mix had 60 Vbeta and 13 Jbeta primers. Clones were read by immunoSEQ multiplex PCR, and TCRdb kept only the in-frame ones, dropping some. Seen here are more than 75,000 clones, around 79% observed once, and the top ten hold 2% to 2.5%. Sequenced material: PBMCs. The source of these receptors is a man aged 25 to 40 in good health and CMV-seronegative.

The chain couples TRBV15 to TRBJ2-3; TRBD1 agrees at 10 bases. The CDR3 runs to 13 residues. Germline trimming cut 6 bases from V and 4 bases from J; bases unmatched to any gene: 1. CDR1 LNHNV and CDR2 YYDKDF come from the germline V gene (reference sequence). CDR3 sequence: CATRGTGADTQYF. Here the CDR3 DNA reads TGTGCCACCAGAGGGACAGGGGCAGATACGCAGTATTTT. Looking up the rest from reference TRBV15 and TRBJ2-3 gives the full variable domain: DAMVIQNPRYQVTQFGKPVTLSCSQTLNHNVMYWYQQKSSQAPKLLFHYYDKDFNNEADTPDNFQSRRPNTSFCFLDIRSPGLGDTAMYLCATRGTGADTQYFGPGTRLTVL.

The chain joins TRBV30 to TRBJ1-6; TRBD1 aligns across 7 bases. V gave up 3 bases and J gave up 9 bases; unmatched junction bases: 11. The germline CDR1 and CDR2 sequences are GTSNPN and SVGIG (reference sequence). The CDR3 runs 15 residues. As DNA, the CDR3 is TGTGCCTGGAGAACCCGGACAGGATATGGTTCACCCCTCCACTTT. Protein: CAWRTRTGYGSPLHF.

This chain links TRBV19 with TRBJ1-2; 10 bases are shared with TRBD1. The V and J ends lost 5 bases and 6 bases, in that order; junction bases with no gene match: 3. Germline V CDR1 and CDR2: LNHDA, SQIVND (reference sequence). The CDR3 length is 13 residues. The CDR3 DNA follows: TGTGCCAGTAGTGCTGGGACAGGGGATGGCTACACCTTC. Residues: CASSAGTGDGYTF.

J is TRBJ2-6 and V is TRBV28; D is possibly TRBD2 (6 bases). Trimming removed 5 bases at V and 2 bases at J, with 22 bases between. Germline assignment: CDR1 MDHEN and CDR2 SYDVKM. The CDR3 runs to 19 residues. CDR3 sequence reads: CASSPRGLSAGTGANVLTF. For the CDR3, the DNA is TGTGCCAGCAGTCCCCGGGGACTCTCAGCTGGAACTGGGGCCAACGTCCTGACTTTC.

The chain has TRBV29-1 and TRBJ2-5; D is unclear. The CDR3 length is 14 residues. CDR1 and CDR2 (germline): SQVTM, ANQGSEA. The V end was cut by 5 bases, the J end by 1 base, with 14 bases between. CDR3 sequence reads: CSVNHWSSQETQYF. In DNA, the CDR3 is TGCAGCGTTAATCACTGGTCGTCCCAAGAGACCCAGTACTTC.

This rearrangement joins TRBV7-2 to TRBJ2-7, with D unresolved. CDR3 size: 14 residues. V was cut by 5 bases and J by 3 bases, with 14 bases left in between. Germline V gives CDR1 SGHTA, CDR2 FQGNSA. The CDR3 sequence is CASSPVRGFYEQYF. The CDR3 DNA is TGTGCCAGCAGCCCCGTACGAGGATTCTACGAGCAGTACTTC.

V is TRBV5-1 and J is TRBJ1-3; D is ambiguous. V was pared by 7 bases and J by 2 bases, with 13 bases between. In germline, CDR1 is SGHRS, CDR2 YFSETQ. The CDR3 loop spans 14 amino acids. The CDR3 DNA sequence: TGCGCCAGCCGGATGGAGGTGACTGGAAACACCATATATTTT. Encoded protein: CASRMEVTGNTIYF.

CDR3 sequence reads: CASSVGRGDEQFF. In nucleotides, the CDR3 is TGTGCCAGCAGCGTAGGAAGGGGCGATGAGCAGTTCTTC. The J gene is TRBJ2-1, the V gene TRBV9; TRBD1 might be the D (5 bases). The CDR3 totals 13 residues. Germline CDR1 SGDLS, CDR2 YYNGEE. Trimming removed 0 bases at V and 8 bases at J, with 9 bases between. The full variable domain, in which reference TRBV9 and TRBJ2-1 provide the parts outside the CDR3, is DSGVTQTPKHLITATGQRVTLRCSPRSGDLSVYWYQQSLDQGLQFLIQYYNGEERAKGNILERFSAQQFPDLHSELNLSSLELGDSALYFCASSVGRGDEQFFGPGTRLTVL.

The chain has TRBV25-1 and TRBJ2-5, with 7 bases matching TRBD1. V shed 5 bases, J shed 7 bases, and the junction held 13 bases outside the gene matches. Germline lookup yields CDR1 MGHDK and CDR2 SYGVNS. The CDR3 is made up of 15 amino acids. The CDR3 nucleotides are TGTGCCAGCAGTTCTACAGGGGCGGTAACGCCGACCCAGTACTTC. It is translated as CASSSTGAVTPTQYF. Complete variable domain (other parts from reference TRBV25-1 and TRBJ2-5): EADIYQTPRYLVIGTGKKITLECSQTMGHDKMYWYQQDPGMELHLIHYSYGVNSTEKGDLSSESTVSRIRTEHFPLTLESARPSHTSQYLCASSSTGAVTPTQYFGPGTRLLVL.